Listed below are T cell receptor beta chains from one sample, sequenced in a study of blood T cells in healthy people across ages. A single record per CDR3 protein comes from TCRdb applying MiXCR to the 5' RACE reads. The sample has fewer than 800,000 distinct CDR3 sequences, roughly 25% seen once. A further study also used this sample, focusing on T cells of mothers and their children.

Sample: blood. These receptors all come from a boy aged 5-17 years in good health. CDR3s include the opening cysteine and the closing phenylalanine or tryptophan. A D gene is named only where the DNA matches it firmly. The listing skips clone size in some rows; elsewhere it reads once, few, many or a size class.

NA	TRBV5-1	TRBJ1-2	once	CASSPSAGDYGYTF	TGCGCCAGCTCCCCCTCGGCAGGGGACTATGGCTACACCTTC
NA	TRBV20-1	TRBJ1-1	NA	CSASHGGVNTEAFF	TGCAGTGCTAGCCATGGAGGGGTGAACACTGAAGCTTTCTTT
NA	TRBV5-5	TRBJ2-7	few	CASFTTNGGQGGGYEQYF	TGTGCCAGCTTCACGACCAATGGCGGCCAGGGAGGAGGCTACGAGCAGTACTTC
NA	TRBV14	TRBJ2-7	few	CASSVTSRDTFYEQYF	TGTGCCAGCAGCGTAACTTCCCGGGACACGTTCTACGAGCAGTACTTC
NA	TRBV28	TRBJ1-6	NA	CASSTGYSSSPLHF	TGTGCCAGCAGTACAGGGTATAGTAGTTCACCCCTCCACTTT
NA	TRBV20-1	TRBJ1-4	many	CSARDLGSRREKLFF	TGCAGTGCTAGAGATTTAGGGAGCCGGCGTGAAAAACTGTTTTTT
TRBD2	TRBV6-5	TRBJ2-1	few	CASRAGGRIEQFF	TGTGCCAGCCGAGCGGGGGGGCGTATTGAGCAGTTCTTC
TRBD1	TRBV27	TRBJ2-5	NA	CASSLRDRYRETQYF	TGTGCCAGCAGTTTAAGGGACAGGTACCGAGAGACCCAGTACTTC
TRBD1	TRBV29-1	TRBJ2-7	NA	CSALTGLAYEQYF	TGCAGCGCTTTGACAGGGCTCGCCTACGAGCAGTACTTC
NA	TRBV28	TRBJ2-2	few	CATLEVGYYTGELFF	TGTGCCACCCTAGAAGTAGGCTATTACACCGGGGAGCTGTTTTTT
NA	TRBV10-3	TRBJ2-2	few	CAISLGQSYTGELFF	TGTGCCATCAGTCTCGGACAGAGTTACACCGGGGAGCTGTTTTTT
NA	TRBV7-6	TRBJ2-7	many	CASSLGDLYEQYF	TGTGCCAGCAGCTTAGGGGACCTCTACGAGCAGTACTTC
TRBD2	TRBV5-1	TRBJ2-3	few	CASSPGLAGLTDTQYF	TGCGCCAGCAGCCCGGGACTAGCGGGGCTCACAGATACGCAGTATTTT
TRBD2	TRBV2	TRBJ2-1	few	CASRLSGGRYNEQFF	TGTGCCAGCAGGTTAAGCGGGGGCCGGTACAATGAGCAGTTCTTC
NA	TRBV12-3/TRBV12-4	TRBJ2-2	many	CASSLSGANTGELFF	TGTGCCAGCAGTTTATCCGGGGCGAACACCGGGGAGCTGTTTTTT
TRBD1	TRBV7-9	TRBJ1-2	NA	CASSSGGQVKYGYTF	TGTGCCAGCAGCTCGGGGGGACAGGTCAAGTATGGCTACACCTTC
NA	TRBV7-9	TRBJ1-3	few	CASSPTGSLGGNTIYF	TGTGCCAGCAGCCCGACCGGGTCCCTGGGTGGAAACACCATATATTTT
TRBD2	TRBV28	TRBJ2-3	many	CASSQTSGGTDTQYF	TGTGCCAGCAGTCAGACTAGCGGGGGCACAGATACGCAGTATTTT
NA	TRBV10-2	TRBJ1-4	NA	CASRDPMREKLFF	TGCGCCAGCCGGGACCCCATGCGTGAAAAACTGTTTTTT
TRBD2	TRBV14	TRBJ2-5	NA	CASSQDLASGGDYETQYF	TGTGCCAGCAGCCAAGATCTGGCTAGCGGGGGAGATTACGAGACCCAGTACTTC
NA	TRBV5-4	TRBJ1-1	NA	CASSAGGTVNTEAFF	TGTGCCAGCAGCGCTGGGGGTACGGTGAACACTGAAGCTTTCTTT
NA	TRBV28	TRBJ1-2	few	CASSSPADYGYTF	TGTGCCAGCAGTTCCCCCGCTGACTATGGCTACACCTTC
NA	TRBV7-9	TRBJ1-4	few	CASSPLAGEKLFF	TGTGCCAGCAGCCCCCTGGCCGGAGAAAAACTGTTTTTT
NA	TRBV28	TRBJ1-3	NA	CACADSSGYANTIYF	TGTGCCTGCGCCGATAGTTCGGGGTATGCAAACACCATATATTTT
TRBD1	TRBV7-8	TRBJ2-5	few	CASSFRDSHQETQYF	TGTGCCAGCAGCTTCCGGGACAGTCATCAAGAGACCCAGTACTTC
TRBD1	TRBV29-1	TRBJ1-2	few	CSVVGTGGSYTF	TGCAGCGTTGTAGGGACAGGGGGCAGCTACACCTTC
NA	TRBV6-1	TRBJ2-2	NA	CASGGGRLNTGELFF	TGTGCCAGCGGCGGGGGCAGGTTAAACACCGGGGAGCTGTTTTTT
NA	TRBV5-1	TRBJ1-2	NA	CASRRGGGYTF	TGCGCCAGCAGACGAGGAGGTGGCTACACCTTC
TRBD2	TRBV12-3/TRBV12-4	TRBJ2-3	NA	CASSPRTSGPLGGTQYF	TGTGCCAGCAGTCCCAGGACTAGCGGGCCCTTGGGCGGAACGCAGTATTTT
TRBD1	TRBV11-2	TRBJ1-4	NA	CASSPRQGKANEKLFF	TGTGCCAGCAGCCCAAGACAGGGGAAGGCTAATGAAAAACTGTTTTTT
TRBD1	TRBV19	TRBJ2-6	NA	CASSKEKGQSDYSGANVLTF	TGTGCCAGTAGTAAAGAGAAGGGACAGAGCGACTACTCTGGGGCCAACGTCCTGACTTTC
TRBD2	TRBV11-3	TRBJ2-1	NA	CASSTMSGEGYNEQFF	TGTGCCAGCAGCACCATGAGCGGGGAGGGCTACAATGAGCAGTTCTTC
TRBD1	TRBV5-5	TRBJ2-5	few	CASSLGEGGAETQYF	TGTGCCAGCAGCTTGGGTGAAGGGGGCGCGGAGACCCAGTACTTC
TRBD2	TRBV5-1	TRBJ2-3	NA	CASSRISGSTDTQYF	TGCGCCAGCAGTCGGATTAGCGGGAGCACAGATACGCAGTATTTT
NA	TRBV7-2	TRBJ1-2	NA	CASSPDKSGYGYTF	TGTGCCAGCAGCCCCGACAAATCGGGGTATGGCTACACCTTC
TRBD2	TRBV7-2	TRBJ2-1	few	CASSLAYSSGGYNEQFF	TGTGCCAGCAGCTTAGCGTATAGTAGCGGGGGATACAATGAGCAGTTCTTC
TRBD1	TRBV4-1	TRBJ1-4	once	CASSQEWATGGSSNEKLFF	TGCGCCAGCAGCCAAGAGTGGGCGACAGGGGGCTCTTCTAATGAAAAACTGTTTTTT
NA	TRBV20-1	TRBJ2-1	NA	CSARDGEGSIYNEQFF	TGCAGTGCTAGAGATGGTGAGGGTTCCATCTACAATGAGCAGTTCTTC
NA	TRBV29-1	TRBJ2-7	NA	CSVEGTNGEQYF	TGCAGCGTTGAAGGGACAAACGGGGAGCAGTACTTC
NA	TRBV6-1	TRBJ2-2	few	CASTEYSTQNTGELFF	TGTGCCAGCACAGAGTACAGTACCCAAAACACCGGGGAGCTGTTTTTT
TRBD2	TRBV20-1	TRBJ2-2	once	CSARPGTSEIGELFF	TGCAGTGCTAGACCCGGGACTAGCGAGATCGGGGAGCTGTTTTTT
TRBD2	TRBV12-3/TRBV12-4	TRBJ2-6	NA	CASRWRLAVSGANVLTF	TGTGCCAGCCGTTGGAGGCTAGCGGTATCTGGGGCCAACGTCCTGACTTTC
TRBD1	TRBV25-1	TRBJ1-4	NA	CASSAGQAVGEKLFF	TGTGCCAGCAGTGCCGGACAGGCCGTAGGGGAAAAACTGTTTTTT
NA	TRBV24-1	TRBJ2-7	NA	CATSDPSVVGVAQYF	TGTGCCACCAGTGATCCGAGCGTAGTTGGGGTGGCCCAGTACTTC
NA	TRBV12-3/TRBV12-4	TRBJ2-5	NA	CASSLRIATQYF	TGTGCCAGCAGTTTAAGGATCGCGACCCAGTACTTC